This T cell receptor beta chain was obtained from a study of T cell changes during pregnancy in multiple sclerosis. This clone was observed a few times. Looked up from germline, CDR1 is KGHSH and CDR2 is LQKENI. This CDR3 spans 13 amino acids. V was pared by 1 base and J by 8 bases, with 8 bases between. Using immunoSEQ multiplex PCR, the repertoire was profiled, and TCRdb retains in-frame clones only, with some absent. The table lists about 100,000 clones, 80% to 95% of them singletons. The chain uses TRBV18 and TRBJ1-4; D gene ambiguous. The specimen comprised peripheral blood, sampled after pregnancy. The source of this sequence is a female donor with multiple sclerosis, enrolled in a pregnancy study. Written as DNA, the CDR3 is TGTGCCAGCTCACCACTAATCCGGGAAAAACTGTTTTTT. It codes for CASSPLIREKLFF.